This T cell receptor beta chain is drawn from a study of shared clonotypes between healthy human individuals. Study conclusions and caveats: The sharing of around 5% of naive CD4 clonotypes was seen across a few donors.

CDR3 length equals 15 residues. Between the trimmed V and J ends, which lost 3 bases and 5 bases, there was a span of 14 bases. CDR1 and CDR2 from the germline V gene are SEHNR and FQNEAQ (reference sequence). Each sorted subset replicate got 200 ng genomic DNA, tens of thousands of genomes. Assay: immunoSEQ multiplex PCR; the TCRdb copy retains only in-frame clones and omits some. There are about 1.1 million clones in the sample; roughly 74% occur only once, and roughly 0.61% lies in the top ten. A note on this clone: What it recognizes is unknown. The same CDR3 arises from other DNA sequences in this sample as well.

The sequencing sample was made of memory CD4+ T cells from PBMCs. The subset denotes: CD45RA-negative fraction. The TCR originated in a man aged 18 to 35 in good health. Some clones in this sample may be carry-over from other donors' samples. The gene calls are TRBV7-9 and TRBJ1-5; D may be TRBD1 (6 bases). CDR3 protein: CASSFGGRGDQPQHF. In nucleotides, the CDR3 is TGTGCCAGCAGCTTCGGGGGGCGTGGGGATCAGCCCCAGCATTTT. The full variable domain, in which reference TRBV7-9 and TRBJ1-5 provide the parts outside the CDR3, is DTGVSQNPRHKITKRGQNVTFRCDPISEHNRLYWYRQTLGQGPEFLTYFQNEAQLEKSRLLSDRFSAERPKGSFSTLEIQRTEQGDSAMYLCASSFGGRGDQPQHFGDGTRLSIL.